Detailed here is one T cell receptor beta chain. Per the germline V gene, CDR1 is SGHRS and CDR2 is YFSETQ. The trim removed 0 bases at V and 6 bases at J, leaving 6 bases unmatched. This CDR3 region has 16 residues. Per the original data handling: Amplified reference gene primers provided the basis for estimating nucleated cell counts. Repertoires were generated with immunoSEQ multiplex PCR, while TCRdb's copy carries only in-frame clones and drops some. V and J calls plus clone size are reproduced from that table; the DNA served to infer D and trimming. The sample has approximately 150,000 clones; around nine tenths are singletons. This sample was included in a study of blood T cell repertoires in COVID-19. For the study at large: COVID-19 samples, acute and convalescent, were from the United States, Italy and Spain. T cells, B-cell-depleted T cells, or PBMCs provided the cDNA or gDNA that served as material.

The specimen was peripheral blood. This chain connects TRBV5-1 to TRBJ2-3; 11 bases are a match to TRBD2. This sequence was found in a human donor in a cohort sampled during active COVID-19. CDR3 sequence (DNA): TGCGCCAGCAGCTTGGCCACGACTAGCGGGATGGATACGCAGTATTTT. Amino acid sequence: CASSLATTSGMDTQYF.